The 23 T cell receptor beta chains below come from one sample, sequenced in a study of shared clonotypes between healthy human individuals. Sequencing was performed with immunoSEQ multiplex PCR; in TCRdb, only in-frame clones are kept and a portion is missing. Of about 1,900,000 clones listed, approximately 94% are singletons. CD8 cells regarded as naive lacked CD45RO, were positively chosen for CCR7, and omitted terminally differentiated effector memory CD45RA+ cells. What was sequenced was naive CD8+ T cells sorted from blood. These receptor sequences come from a young man in good health.

This clone was seen only a few times. J is TRBJ1-1 and V is TRBV2; D remains unclear. V dropped 11 bases and J dropped 5 bases, with 12 bases sitting between them. This CDR3 is 11 amino acids long. CDR1 is SNHLY and CDR2 is FYNNEI in the germline V gene. CDR3 nucleotide sequence: TGTGCCTGCCTAGCGGGGACTGAAGCTTTCTTT. Its protein is CACLAGTEAFF.

V and J are TRBV5-1 and TRBJ1-1; tentative D call: TRBD1 (5 bases). The CDR3 runs 15 residues. Trimming cost V 4 bases and J 6 bases, with 19 bases left between them. Germline V lookup: CDR1 SGHRS, CDR2 YFSETQ. In nucleotides, the CDR3 is TGCGCCAGCAGCCCCGCCTGGGGGGGAGGGCCTGAAGCTTTCTTT. This translates into CASSPAWGGGPEAFF.

This rearrangement joins TRBV14 to TRBJ2-7; 7 bases align to TRBD1. Germline V gene data show CDR1 as SGHDN and CDR2 as FVKESK. Germline trimming cut 5 bases from V and 4 bases from J; bases unmatched to any gene: 8. There are 14 residues in the CDR3. Here the CDR3 reads CASSSPTGSYEQYF. The DNA for the CDR3 is TGTGCCAGCAGCTCCCCGACAGGGAGTTACGAGCAGTACTTC.

To note about this clone: Other DNA variants within this sample encode the same CDR3. The chain is built from TRBV6-5 and TRBJ2-7, with D uncertain. The germline CDR1 and CDR2 sequences are MNHEY and SVGAGI. This CDR3 contains 14 residues. Trimming stripped 0 bases from V and 4 bases from J, with 10 bases between. In nucleotides, the CDR3 is TGTGCCAGCAGTTACTCAGGTGGGCGGTACGAGCAGTACTTC. Translation: CASSYSGGRYEQYF.

J is TRBJ2-2 and V is TRBV7-9, with 7 bases identical to TRBD2. Germline CDR1 and CDR2: SEHNR and FQNEAQ (reference sequence). The CDR3 loop spans 16 amino acids. V lost 3 bases and J lost 3; bases outside the gene matches: 7. CDR3 amino acids: CASSFNRDYYTGELFF. In DNA form, the CDR3 reads TGTGCCAGCAGCTTCAACCGGGACTACTACACCGGGGAGCTGTTTTTT.

About this clone: Other DNA sequences in this specimen translate into the identical CDR3. This chain connects TRBV7-9 to TRBJ2-1, with a weak D call TRBD2 (5 bases). Germline V gene data show CDR1 as SEHNR and CDR2 as FQNEAQ (reference sequence). V was trimmed by 5 bases and J by 5 bases, leaving 7 bases between them. The CDR3 is made up of 12 amino acids. The CDR3 is CASSRGNNEQFF. The CDR3 region has the DNA TGTGCCAGCAGCCGGGGAAACAATGAGCAGTTCTTC.

The gene calls are TRBV4-3 and TRBJ2-3; 7 bases fit TRBD2. Trimming took 0 bases from V and 3 from J; bases not matched to a gene: 6. This CDR3 region has 16 residues. Germline V gives CDR1 LGHNA, CDR2 YSLEER. CDR3 residues: CASSQEAGLVTDTQYF. CDR3 nucleotides: TGCGCCAGCAGCCAAGAAGCGGGACTGGTTACAGATACGCAGTATTTT.

The chain recombines TRBV2 with TRBJ2-1; D not certain. V gave up 2 bases and J gave up 10 bases, with 9 bases separating them. The CDR3 totals 12 residues. In germline, CDR1 is SNHLY, CDR2 FYNNEI. The CDR3 protein is CASSESGWEQFF. CDR3 coding DNA: TGTGCCAGCAGTGAATCGGGCTGGGAGCAGTTCTTC.

The gene calls are TRBV25-1 and TRBJ2-3, with a possible D match to TRBD2 (9 bases). V was trimmed by 5 bases and J by 4 bases, leaving 19 bases between them. The CDR3 sequence is 16 residues long. In germline, CDR1 is MGHDK, CDR2 SYGVNS. The CDR3 DNA follows: TGTGCCAGCAGTTTCGACAGGGGACTAGCAGCAGATACGCAGTATTTT. Translated, it gives CASSFDRGLAADTQYF.

The chain has TRBV5-1 and TRBJ2-7, with D possibly matching TRBD2 (6 bases). CDR1 is SGHRS and CDR2 is YFSETQ in the germline V gene. Trimming cost V 3 bases and J 2 bases, with 9 bases left between them. This CDR3 is 13 amino acids long. The CDR3 sequence is CASSWDLPYEQYF. In nucleotides, the CDR3 is TGCGCCAGCAGCTGGGACTTACCCTACGAGCAGTACTTC.

Remarks on this clone: Distinct nucleotide sequences in the sample also encode this CDR3. The chain joins TRBV6-5 to TRBJ2-5; 7 positions agree with TRBD1. This CDR3 region has 15 residues. Losses at the gene ends were 0 bases for V and 2 bases for J; bases not matched to a gene: 3. Germline V CDR1 and CDR2: MNHEY, SVGAGI. The CDR3 region is CASSYSGTAQETQYF. CDR3 coding DNA: TGTGCCAGCAGTTACTCGGGGACAGCACAAGAGACCCAGTACTTC.

J is TRBJ2-2 and V is TRBV5-8; tentative D call: TRBD1 (6 bases). The ends were cut back, 3 bases at V and 7 bases at J, with 16 bases in the middle. CDR1 is SGHTS, CDR2 YDEGEE, per germline. The CDR3 spans 15 residues. CDR3 nucleotides: TGTGCCAGCAGCTGGGGCCAGGGGAGTAGCGGGGAGCTGTTTTTT. This gives the protein CASSWGQGSSGELFF.

The V gene is TRBV7-9, the J gene TRBJ2-3; D not resolved. The CDR3 is made up of 13 amino acids. From germline, CDR1 is SEHNR and CDR2 FQNEAQ (reference sequence). The V end was cut by 5 bases, the J end by 7 bases, with 13 bases between. The CDR3 loop reads CASSPYGDNTQYF. Written as DNA, the CDR3 is TGTGCCAGCAGCCCCTATGGGGATAATACGCAGTATTTT.

This clone came up once. The genes are TRBV27 and TRBJ2-5; a possible D gene is TRBD2 (5 bases). From germline, CDR1 is MNHEY and CDR2 SMNVEV (reference sequence). V was shortened by 4 bases and J by 5 bases, with 20 bases between the two germline ends. The CDR3 has 16 residues. For the CDR3, the DNA is TGTGCCAGCAGTTACCTTGTAGGCGGGCTTCTGGAGACCCAGTACTTC. It is translated as CASSYLVGGLLETQYF.

The V and J genes are TRBV5-6 and TRBJ1-2; D possibly corresponds to TRBD1 (5 bases). Per germline, CDR1 SGHDT and CDR2 YYEEEE. The CDR3 covers 15 residues. Trimming pared 4 bases from V and 0 bases from J, leaving 13 bases between. The CDR3 protein is CASSPMDNANYGYTF. DNA for the CDR3: TGTGCCAGCAGCCCGATGGACAACGCTAACTATGGCTACACCTTC.

The gene calls are TRBV5-8 and TRBJ1-6, with D uncertain. Trimming stripped 3 bases from V and 8 bases from J, with 9 bases between. The CDR3 sequence is 13 residues long. CDR1 is SGHTS and CDR2 is YDEGEE in the germline V gene. The CDR3 loop is CASSWNGDSPLHF. DNA for the CDR3: TGTGCCAGCAGCTGGAACGGGGATTCACCCCTCCACTTT.

This sequence joins TRBV13 and TRBJ2-2; D unclear. With 6 bases removed from V and 5 bases from J, the gap between germline ends came to 13 bases. Germline lookup yields CDR1 PRHDT and CDR2 FYEKMQ (reference sequence). There are 14 residues in the CDR3. For the CDR3, the DNA is TGTGCCAGCAGTCCCCAGCTGGGGACCGGGGAGCTGTTTTTT. It translates to CASSPQLGTGELFF.

The CDR3 spells CASSFRLVNEQFF. CDR3 bases: TGTGCCAGCAGTTTTAGGCTCGTCAATGAGCAGTTCTTC. The chain links TRBV28 to TRBJ2-1; D gene uncertain. Deletions cut 3 bases from V and 6 bases from J, with 9 bases between. The CDR3 sequence is 13 residues long. The germline CDR1 and CDR2 sequences are MDHEN and SYDVKM.

The chain recombines TRBV27 with TRBJ2-7; possible D gene TRBD1, 7 bases. The CDR3 runs 18 residues. Germline CDR1 and CDR2: MNHEY and SMNVEV (reference sequence). V lost 8 bases and J 2 bases, leaving 28 bases between the germline ends. CDR3 coding DNA: TGTGCCAGCTTTAGCCCTTCGGACAGGACTAACGTTCCCTACGAGCAGTACTTC. This sequence encodes CASFSPSDRTNVPYEQYF.

J is TRBJ2-7 and V is TRBV27; TRBD2 is a possible D gene (5 bases). V lost 7 bases to trimming and J lost 7 bases, with 11 bases between them. The CDR3 sequence is 11 residues long. Germline-derived CDR1 and CDR2 are MNHEY and SMNVEV (reference sequence). The CDR3 nucleotides read TGTGCCAGCACGGGCGGGCTTGAGCAGTACTTC. Translating gives CASTGGLEQYF.

V is TRBV7-8 and J is TRBJ1-3; TRBD1 is a possible D gene (5 bases). The CDR3 length is 15 residues. Between the trimmed V and J ends, which lost 0 bases and 4 bases, there was a span of 10 bases. Germline CDR1 SGHVS, CDR2 FQNEAQ. The CDR3 sequence is CASSLARQRGNTIYF. DNA for the CDR3: TGTGCCAGCAGCTTAGCGCGACAGCGGGGAAACACCATATATTTT.

This clone was recorded a few times. Written as DNA, the CDR3 is TGTGCCAGCAGTCCCCGGAACAACTCACCCCTCCACTTT. Translation gives CASSPRNNSPLHF. The J gene is TRBJ1-6, the V gene TRBV27; D is uncertain. Germline V gene lookup returns CDR1 MNHEY and CDR2 SMNVEV (reference sequence). Trimming stripped 5 bases from V and 10 bases from J, with 12 bases between. This CDR3 region has 13 residues.

The chain joins TRBV6-5 to TRBJ2-3; 7 bases agree with TRBD2. After removal of 4 bases from V and 2 bases from J, the junction contained 6 bases not matched to a gene. Germline lookup yields CDR1 MNHEY and CDR2 SVGAGI. This CDR3 region has 15 residues. The CDR3 sequence is CASSLALANTDTQYF. DNA of the CDR3: TGTGCCAGCAGTTTGGCACTAGCGAACACAGATACGCAGTATTTT.